The 20 T cell receptor beta chains below all came from one sample that was sequenced in a study of T cell responses to AZD1222 COVID-19 vaccine. Some clones are missing from TCRdb's copy, which holds only in-frame ones; the method was immunoSEQ multiplex PCR. The sample records 150,000 to 200,000 clones, 85% to 95% being singletons. Specimen: peripheral blood, collected on day 0 of AZD1222 vaccination. Receptor source: an adult in good health.

CDR3 protein: CASGQDNQPQHF. The CDR3, as DNA: TGTGCCAGCGGACAGGACAATCAGCCCCAGCATTTT. The chain employs TRBV7-9 and TRBJ1-5, with 7 nucleotides matching TRBD1. Per germline, CDR1 SEHNR and CDR2 FQNEAQ (reference sequence). Germline trimming cut 8 bases from V and 3 bases from J; bases unmatched to any gene: 1. The CDR3 extends over 12 amino acids.

This clone was counted only a few times. This chain joins TRBV27 and TRBJ1-6; D gene ambiguous. CDR1 and CDR2 (germline): MNHEY, SMNVEV (reference sequence). Trimming left V 1 base short and J 7 bases short, with 17 bases between. The length of the CDR3 is 17 residues. In DNA form, the CDR3 reads TGTGCCAGCAGTTTATATTTCCCCGAACCGAGGAATTCACCCCTCCACTTT. Amino acid sequence: CASSLYFPEPRNSPLHF.

V and J are TRBV11-2 and TRBJ2-7, with TRBD1 matching 7 bases. Germline values: CDR1 SGHAT, CDR2 FQNNGV. V gave up 5 bases and J gave up 3 bases; unmatched junction bases: 7. The length of the CDR3 is 14 residues. CDR3 region: CASSLGTALYEQYF. The CDR3 nucleotides read TGTGCCAGCAGCCTGGGGACAGCCCTCTACGAGCAGTACTTC. Drawing the rest from reference TRBV11-2 and TRBJ2-7, the complete variable domain is EAGVAQSPRYKIIEKRQSVAFWCNPISGHATLYWYQQILGQGPKLLIQFQNNGVVDDSQLPKDRFSAERLKGVDSTLKIQPAKLEDSAVYLCASSLGTALYEQYFGPGTRLTVT.

The chain joins TRBV30 to TRBJ1-2; no definite D call. Trimming left V 5 bases short and J 0 bases short, with 4 bases between. The CDR3 has 11 amino acids. Germline CDR1 and CDR2: GTSNPN and SVGIG (reference sequence). The CDR3: CAWGPNYGYTF. The CDR3 bases are TGTGCCTGGGGGCCTAACTATGGCTACACCTTC.

This chain uses TRBV19 with TRBJ1-1; D might be TRBD1 (5 bases). Germline assignment: CDR1 LNHDA and CDR2 SQIVND (reference sequence). Between the trimmed V and J ends, which lost 5 bases and 0 bases, there was a span of 19 bases. CDR3 length: 17 residues. This CDR3 is CASSSEWRQPLNTEAFF. The DNA for the CDR3 is TGTGCCAGTAGTTCCGAATGGCGACAGCCTTTGAACACTGAAGCTTTCTTT.

The genes are TRBV7-9 and TRBJ2-7; maybe TRBD1 (5 bases). With 4 bases removed from V and 0 bases from J, the gap between germline ends came to 10 bases. This CDR3 is 14 amino acids long. Germline V gene data show CDR1 as SEHNR and CDR2 as FQNEAQ (reference sequence). The CDR3: CASSYSDSSYEQYF. The CDR3 nucleotides are TGTGCCAGCAGCTACTCAGACAGCTCCTACGAGCAGTACTTC.

This chain connects TRBV28 to TRBJ2-7; D gene ambiguous. This CDR3 comprises 14 residues. V lost 1 base and J lost 1, with 8 bases in between. Germline CDR1 reads MDHEN; CDR2 reads SYDVKM. The CDR3 spells CASSLYGSSYEQYF. The CDR3 DNA follows: TGTGCCAGCAGTTTATACGGCAGTTCCTACGAGCAGTACTTC.

This clone appeared a single time. The gene calls are TRBV6-4 and TRBJ2-1; TRBD2 agrees at 11 bases. The V and J ends lost 3 bases and 9 bases, in that order; junction bases with no gene match: 7. The CDR3 sequence is 15 residues long. The germline gives CDR1 MRHNA, CDR2 SNTAGT. CDR3 amino acids: CASSEVAGGHGEQFF. The CDR3 region has the DNA TGTGCCAGCAGTGAAGTAGCGGGGGGGCATGGTGAGCAGTTCTTC.

The V and J genes are TRBV2 and TRBJ2-3; 7 positions agree with TRBD1. The V gene's germline CDR1 is SNHLY and CDR2 FYNNEI. The junction had 5 bases not matched to a gene; V was cut back by 5 bases and J by 3 bases. This CDR3 spans 14 amino acids. CDR3 region: CASSIGGGTDTQYF. The CDR3 DNA follows: TGTGCCAGCAGTATAGGGGGCGGGACAGATACGCAGTATTTT. Using reference TRBV2 and TRBJ2-3 for the parts outside the CDR3, the full variable domain is EPEVTQTPSHQVTQMGQEVILRCVPISNHLYFYWYRQILGQKVEFLVSFYNNEISEKSEIFDDQFSVERPDGSNFTLKIRSTKLEDSAMYFCASSIGGGTDTQYFGPGTRLTVL.

This chain uses TRBV28 with TRBJ1-3; D ambiguous. The CDR3 consists of 12 residues. V lost 2 bases, J lost 5 bases, and 4 bases lay in between. Germline-derived CDR1 and CDR2 are MDHEN and SYDVKM. This CDR3 reads CASSLQRNTIYF. As DNA, the CDR3 is TGTGCCAGCAGTTTACAGAGAAACACCATATATTTT. Filled out from reference TRBV28 and TRBJ1-3, the complete variable domain reads DVKVTQSSRYLVKRTGEKVFLECVQDMDHENMFWYRQDPGLGLRLIYFSYDVKMKEKGDIPEGYSVSREKKERFSLILESASTNQTSMYLCASSLQRNTIYFGEGSWLTVV.

The chain has TRBV7-3 and TRBJ1-6, with TRBD1 as a possible D gene (5 bases). This CDR3 is built from 16 residues. Trimming cost V 5 bases and J 6 bases, with 17 bases left between them. CDR1 is SGHTA, CDR2 FQGTGA, per germline. CDR3 in amino acids: CASSLMGGQGNSPLHF. CDR3 sequence (DNA): TGTGCCAGCAGCCTCATGGGTGGGCAGGGTAATTCACCCCTCCACTTT. The whole variable domain, remainder taken from reference TRBV7-3 and TRBJ1-6, is GAGVSQTPSNKVTEKGKYVELRCDPISGHTALYWYRQSLGQGPEFLIYFQGTGAADDSGLPNDRFFAVRPEGSVSTLKIQRTERGDSAVYLCASSLMGGQGNSPLHFGNGTRLTVT.

The chain carries TRBV19 and TRBJ2-2; no clear D. This CDR3 region has 10 residues. The germline V gene has CDR1 LNHDA and CDR2 SQIVND (reference sequence). CDR3 loop: CASFAGELFF. The DNA for the CDR3 is TGTGCTTCCTTCGCCGGGGAGCTGTTTTTT.

This clone was detected a few times. The chain is built from TRBV29-1 and TRBJ2-1, with TRBD2 identical over 10 bases. The CDR3 runs to 15 residues. Germline lookup yields CDR1 SQVTM and CDR2 ANQGSEA. V lost 4 bases to trimming and J lost 9 bases; unmatched junction nucleotides: 12. The CDR3 here is CSVVRGSGRIAEQFF. The CDR3 DNA is TGCAGCGTTGTACGAGGTAGCGGGAGGATCGCTGAGCAGTTCTTC.

The V and J genes are TRBV6-6 and TRBJ1-6; no clear D. The germline gives CDR1 MNHNY, CDR2 SVGAGI (reference sequence). CDR3 size: 16 residues. Trimming pared 7 bases from V and 3 bases from J, leaving 16 bases between. The CDR3 DNA reads TGTGCCAGCACCCAAGGGAACAGATTCTATAATTCACCCCTCCACTTT. Amino acids: CASTQGNRFYNSPLHF.

The rearrangement uses TRBV30 and TRBJ2-3; 7 nucleotides match TRBD2. The CDR3 covers 14 residues. With 4 bases clipped from V and 6 bases from J, the junction kept 10 bases outside the gene matches. Germline assignment: CDR1 GTSNPN and CDR2 SVGIG (reference sequence). The CDR3 DNA is TGTGCCTGGAATATGAGGGCGCGGGGGGATACGCAGTATTTT. Protein sequence: CAWNMRARGDTQYF.

The rearrangement links TRBV5-6 to TRBJ2-2; a possible D gene is TRBD2 (6 bases). CDR1 SGHDT and CDR2 YYEEEE come from the germline V gene. Trimming took off 2 bases at V and 1 base at J, with 12 bases between the two ends. The CDR3 length is 16 residues. The CDR3 nucleotides are TGTGCCAGCAGCTTTTTAACCGGGAGGAACACCGGGGAGCTGTTTTTT. It codes for CASSFLTGRNTGELFF. The full variable domain, completed using reference TRBV5-6 and TRBJ2-2, is DAGVTQSPTHLIKTRGQQVTLRCSPKSGHDTVSWYQQALGQGPQFIFQYYEEEERQRGNFPDRFSGHQFPNYSSELNVNALLLGDSALYLCASSFLTGRNTGELFFGEGSRLTVL.

V and J are TRBV2 and TRBJ1-3; perhaps TRBD1 as D (5 bases). Trimming removed 6 bases from V and 6 bases from J, with 12 bases in between. The CDR3 loop spans 13 amino acids. Per the germline V gene, CDR1 is SNHLY and CDR2 is FYNNEI. This CDR3 is CASSRDGQNTIYF. Written as DNA, the CDR3 is TGTGCCAGCAGCCGGGACGGGCAAAACACCATATATTTT.

V gene TRBV12-5 combines with J gene TRBJ2-7, with a tentative D call TRBD2 (6 bases). Germline loops: CDR1 LGHNT, CDR2 FRNRAP. The CDR3 sequence is 11 residues long. CDR3 coding DNA: TGTGCCACAGGAGGGCCCTACGAGCAGTACTTC. It specifies CATGGPYEQYF.

The chain couples TRBV5-1 to TRBJ1-3; the D gene is possibly TRBD1 (6 bases). Per germline, CDR1 SGHRS and CDR2 YFSETQ. Trimming stripped 7 bases from V and 2 bases from J, with 13 bases between. CDR3 length: 14 residues. The CDR3 nucleotides read TGCGCCAGCCAGCCAGGGGCGCCTGGAAACACCATATATTTT. Translating it yields CASQPGAPGNTIYF.

The rearrangement uses TRBV29-1 and TRBJ1-3; D is unclear. The CDR3 is made up of 15 amino acids. V lost 2 bases, J lost 0 bases, and 11 bases lay in between. CDR1 is SQVTM, CDR2 ANQGSEA, per germline. The chain's CDR3 is CSVERVSISGNTIYF. Here the CDR3 DNA reads TGCAGCGTTGAAAGGGTCTCCATCTCTGGAAACACCATATATTTT.